This record concerns one T cell receptor beta chain sequence. What it binds is not known. This entry comes from a study of TIL therapy for anti-PD-1-resistant metastatic lung cancer. Study at large: Most patients had lung adenocarcinoma; a handful of tumors were EGFR-mutant, two ALK-rearranged; half smoked currently or formerly. Findings and caveats of the study: TIL clonotype persistence in blood showed no apparent association with response.

As for time point: pre-treatment sample, taken before nivolumab and TIL therapy. V was pared by 6 bases and J by 5 bases, with 8 bases of the junction left unmatched. Germline lookup yields CDR1 SGHRS and CDR2 YFSETQ. CDR3 size: 14 residues. This was the immunoSEQ v3 assay. The repertoire was sequenced with immunoSEQ multiplex PCR; TCRdb's copy has only in-frame clones and lacks some. This sample has some 43,000 clones; 79% occur once, and the top ten carry about 15%. The chain employs TRBV5-1 and TRBJ2-1, with 7 positions matching TRBD1. Sample: blood, taken at baseline. The sequence came from a man between 65 and 79 years old with non-small cell lung cancer. The chain's CDR3 is CASNLGQKNNEQFF. The CDR3 DNA is TGCGCCAGCAATCTGGGACAGAAGAACAATGAGCAGTTCTTC.